What follows describes a single T cell receptor (beta chain). What it binds is unknown. Sampling times: baseline, cycle 4 day 1, cycle 7 day 1. This specimen belongs to a study of OX40 agonist ivuxolimab in advanced cancers. The wider study: In this trial design, patients received ivuxolimab intravenously at 0.01 to 10 mg/kg every 2 weeks. Having had anti-PD-1, anti-PD-L1 or anti-CTLA-4 therapy before was allowed, and more than 35% had some.

General study results and limits: Compared with others, partial responders at 0.1-3.0 mg/kg displayed clonal expansion among the lowest.

Measured with immunoSEQ multiplex PCR; TCRdb has only the in-frame clones, and not every one. The sample shows about 71,000 clones, roughly three quarters of them seen only once. The sample consisted of CD4+ or CD8+ T cells sorted from blood, taken in a trial of the OX40 agonist ivuxolimab. This clonotype was obtained from an adult with an advanced solid tumor such as melanoma, head and neck, liver or kidney cancer.

As DNA, the CDR3 is TGTGCCAGCAGTCCCGGACCGGGACAACGGGACGAGCAGTACTTC. Amino acids: CASSPGPGQRDEQYF. The rearrangement links TRBV28 to TRBJ2-7; TRBD1 might be the D (6 bases). This CDR3 contains 15 residues. Trimming cost V 5 bases and J 5 bases, with 19 bases left between them. Germline V CDR1 and CDR2: MDHEN, SYDVKM.